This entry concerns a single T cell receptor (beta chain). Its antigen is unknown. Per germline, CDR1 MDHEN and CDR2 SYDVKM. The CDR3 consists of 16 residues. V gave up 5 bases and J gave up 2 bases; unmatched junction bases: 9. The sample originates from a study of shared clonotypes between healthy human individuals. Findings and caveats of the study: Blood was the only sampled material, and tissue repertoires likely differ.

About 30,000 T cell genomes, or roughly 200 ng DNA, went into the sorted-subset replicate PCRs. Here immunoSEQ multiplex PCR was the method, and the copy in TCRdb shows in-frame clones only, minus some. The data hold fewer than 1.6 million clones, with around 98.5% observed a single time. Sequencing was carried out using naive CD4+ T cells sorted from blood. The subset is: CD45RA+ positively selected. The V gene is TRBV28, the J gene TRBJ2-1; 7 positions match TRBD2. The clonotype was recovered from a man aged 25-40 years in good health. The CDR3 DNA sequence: TGTGCCAGCAGTAAAATGGGCGGGAGCGCCTACAATGAGCAGTTCTTC. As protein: CASSKMGGSAYNEQFF.